The 12 T cell receptor beta chains presented below share a single source sample, sequenced in a study of shared clonotypes between healthy human individuals. Data came from immunoSEQ multiplex PCR; TCRdb stores just in-frame clones and leaves some out. This table has about 1 million clones, approximately 76% appearing once. Sequences were obtained from memory CD4+ T cells sorted from blood. Noted subset: CD45RA-negative fraction. These receptors originate from a man younger than 35 in good health.

The chain carries TRBV7-9 and TRBJ2-7, with D tentatively TRBD2 (7 bases). There are 15 residues in the CDR3. Germline assignment: CDR1 SEHNR and CDR2 FQNEAQ (reference sequence). The ends were cut back, 1 base at V and 5 bases at J, with 15 bases in the middle. The CDR3 DNA reads TGTGCCAGCAGCTTAGAGGGGGGGCGCGGTGACGAGCAGTACTTC. Encoded protein: CASSLEGGRGDEQYF.

Concerning this clone itself: This CDR3 is also generated by other DNA sequences in the sample. The chain recombines TRBV6-1 with TRBJ1-3; D is unresolved. V lost 3 bases to trimming and J lost 1 base, with 4 bases between them. This CDR3 comprises 13 residues. Germline V gene lookup returns CDR1 MNHNS and CDR2 SASEGT. CDR3 sequence: CASSDESGNTIYF. The CDR3 DNA is TGTGCCAGCAGTGATGAATCTGGAAACACCATATATTTT.

The chain couples TRBV4-3 to TRBJ1-5; D unresolved. CDR3 length: 16 amino acids. V was cut by 0 bases and J by 3 bases, with 12 bases left in between. Germline values: CDR1 LGHNA, CDR2 YSLEER. CDR3 amino acids: CASSQDAPSHNQPQHF. DNA for the CDR3: TGCGCCAGCAGCCAAGATGCCCCCAGCCACAATCAGCCCCAGCATTTT.

This sequence joins TRBV4-3 and TRBJ2-7; D unclear. V lost 1 base, J lost 2 bases, and 12 bases lay in between. Germline-derived CDR1 and CDR2 are LGHNA and YSLEER. The length of the CDR3 is 15 residues. The CDR3 DNA sequence: TGCGCCAGCAGCCAAGTGTGGGGTGGGGCCTACGAGCAGTACTTC. This encodes CASSQVWGGAYEQYF.

The rearrangement joins TRBV12-5 to TRBJ2-2; 7 positions match TRBD2. After removal of 2 bases from V and 4 bases from J, the junction contained 7 bases not matched to a gene. CDR1 and CDR2 (germline): LGHNT, FRNRAP. The CDR3 length is 16 residues. As DNA, the CDR3 is TGTGCTAGTGGTTTGTTCCTCCCGGGGGGCACCGGGGAGCTGTTTTTT. As protein: CASGLFLPGGTGELFF.

The J gene is TRBJ2-1, the V gene TRBV7-2; tentatively, D is TRBD2 (5 bases). CDR1 is SGHTA and CDR2 is FQGNSA in the germline V gene. V was shortened by 1 base and J by 5 bases, with 9 bases between the two germline ends. The CDR3 length is 14 residues. In DNA, the CDR3 is TGTGCCAGCAGCTTAGATCCCGGGAACAATGAGCAGTTCTTC. This gives the protein CASSLDPGNNEQFF.

This clone occurred once. The chain employs TRBV9 and TRBJ1-5; no definite D call. This CDR3 has 13 residues. The V and J ends lost 0 bases and 7 bases respectively, with 8 bases between them. Germline CDR1 SGDLS, CDR2 YYNGEE. DNA of the CDR3: TGTGCCAGCAGCGTAGAGTCGGGACAGCCCCAGCATTTT. Translation: CASSVESGQPQHF.

The genes are TRBV5-1 and TRBJ1-6; D possibly corresponds to TRBD1 (6 bases). V lost 6 bases and J 6 bases, leaving 13 bases between the germline ends. The CDR3 runs 14 residues. CDR1 SGHRS and CDR2 YFSETQ come from the germline V gene. The CDR3 sequence: CASMGGQSNSPLHF. The CDR3 bases are TGCGCCAGCATGGGTGGACAGTCTAATTCACCCCTCCACTTT.

The rearrangement links TRBV10-3 to TRBJ2-5; perhaps TRBD2 as D (5 bases). The CDR3 runs to 12 residues. From germline, CDR1 is ENHRY and CDR2 SYGVKD. V was clipped by 3 bases and J by 9 bases, with 11 bases between them. The CDR3, as DNA: TGTGCCATCAGTGAAAGAGGGTGGGCCCAGTACTTC. The encoded protein is CAISERGWAQYF.

V gene TRBV4-3 combines with J gene TRBJ2-2; 10 nucleotides match TRBD2. CDR1 and CDR2 (germline): LGHNA, YSLEER. The CDR3 is 17 amino acids. V shed 4 bases, J shed 6 bases, and the junction held 11 bases outside the gene matches. The CDR3 sequence: CASSPGLLAGVPGELFF. The CDR3 nucleotides are TGCGCCAGCAGCCCCGGCCTCCTAGCGGGAGTCCCCGGGGAGCTGTTTTTT.

The rearrangement uses TRBV5-6 and TRBJ2-5; 7 bases agree with TRBD2. CDR1 and CDR2 (germline): SGHDT, YYEEEE. This CDR3 has 16 residues. The V gene end was trimmed by 0 bases and the J gene end by 5 bases; junction bases not matched to a gene: 10. The CDR3 here is CASSLGAASGRETQYF. The CDR3 bases are TGTGCCAGCAGCTTGGGCGCGGCTAGCGGTAGGGAGACCCAGTACTTC.

This chain links TRBV7-3 with TRBJ2-1; perhaps TRBD2 as D (6 bases). The germline V gene encodes CDR1 SGHTA and CDR2 FQGTGA. Trimming pared 1 base from V and 8 bases from J, leaving 24 bases between. The CDR3 contains 18 residues. CDR3 nucleotide sequence: TGTGCCAGCAGCTTAAGGGAGGACGGCCGCCCGGGGTTCGATGAGCAGTTCTTC. Encoded protein: CASSLREDGRPGFDEQFF.